These 15 T cell receptor beta chains were sequenced from one sample in a study of blood T cells in healthy people across ages. Alongside a J-beta primer mix, a sample-barcoded 5' primer served in a second PCR lasting 7 to 11 cycles. A single record per CDR3 protein comes from TCRdb applying MiXCR to the 5' RACE reads. The sample carries 600,000 or so distinct CDR3 sequences, under 55% recorded once. Sequencing used blood. Receptor source: a man aged 80 or over in good health.

This clonotype has ten or more counts. The gene calls are TRBV6-6 and TRBJ2-1, with 9 bases that match TRBD1. Germline V gene lookup returns CDR1 MNHNY and CDR2 SVGAGI (reference sequence). The CDR3 covers 13 residues. Trimming removed 6 bases from V and 7 bases from J; junction bases left unmatched: 4. DNA for the CDR3: TGTGCCAGCAGCCCGACAGGGGGGAATGAGCAGTTCTTC. Its translation is CASSPTGGNEQFF.

The chain links TRBV2 to TRBJ1-5; D is unclear. V dropped 0 bases and J dropped 6 bases, with 9 bases sitting between them. Germline-derived CDR1 and CDR2 are SNHLY and FYNNEI. This CDR3 spans 14 amino acids. The CDR3 sequence is CASSEATKGQPQHF. CDR3 coding DNA: TGTGCCAGCAGTGAAGCCACCAAGGGTCAGCCCCAGCATTTT.

V and J are TRBV12-5 and TRBJ2-1, with TRBD2 matching over 9 bases. The CDR3 spans 15 residues. With V trimmed by 1 base and J by 7 bases, 5 bases remained unmatched. Germline CDR1 reads LGHNT; CDR2 reads FRNRAP. In DNA, the CDR3 is TGTGCTAGTGGTTTGGCCGGGACTAGCAGAAATGAGCAGTTCTTC. This encodes CASGLAGTSRNEQFF.

This clonotype was seen a few times. This rearrangement joins TRBV7-3 to TRBJ2-7; D not resolved. The CDR3 is 13 residues long. The ends were cut back, 0 bases at V and 4 bases at J, with 7 bases in the middle. The germline CDR1 and CDR2 sequences are SGHTA and FQGTGA. For the CDR3, the DNA is TGTGCCAGCAGCTTAACCCCTCGGTACGAGCAGTACTTC. Translation: CASSLTPRYEQYF.

The chain uses TRBV6-2 or TRBV6-3 and TRBJ2-5; D is unresolved. V lost 6 bases to trimming and J lost 0 bases, with 8 bases between them. The CDR3 runs 13 residues. Germline V CDR1 and CDR2: MNHEY, SVGEGT. CDR3 bases: TGTGCCAGCAGAACAAAGAACCAAGAGACCCAGTACTTC. Translating it yields CASRTKNQETQYF.

With regard to this clonotype: Given a much more abundant clone one base away, this may be a read error. This chain uses TRBV7-9 with TRBJ1-2; D gene uncertain. V lost 5 bases and J 4 bases, leaving 14 bases between the germline ends. This CDR3 spans 14 amino acids. Germline CDR1 is SEHNR and CDR2 is FQNEAQ (reference sequence). The CDR3 bases are TGTGCCAGCAGCGCCCCGACGGAATCCTATGGCTACACCTTC. Translating it yields CASSAPTESYGYTF.

This sequence joins TRBV4-3 and TRBJ2-7; D is ambiguous. V was cut by 0 bases and J by 5 bases, with 11 bases left in between. This CDR3 is 14 amino acids long. Germline CDR1 is LGHNA and CDR2 is YSLEER. The CDR3 DNA follows: TGCGCCAGCAGCCAAGAGGGGTGGGGAAACGAGCAGTACTTC. Translation gives CASSQEGWGNEQYF.

This clonotype occurred a few times. The chain carries TRBV20-1 and TRBJ2-1, with 7 nucleotides matching TRBD2. The V gene's germline CDR1 is DFQATT and CDR2 SNEGSKA (reference sequence). CDR3 size: 15 residues. Trimming took 0 bases from V and 2 from J; bases not matched to a gene: 4. CDR3 loop: CSARDPAGAYNEQFF. In DNA, the CDR3 is TGCAGTGCTAGAGATCCGGCGGGAGCCTACAATGAGCAGTTCTTC.

The genes are TRBV20-1 and TRBJ2-4, with D possibly TRBD1 on 6 matching bases. The CDR3 loop spans 17 amino acids. Germline assignment: CDR1 DFQATT and CDR2 SNEGSKA (reference sequence). The V end lost 1 base, the J end lost 1 base, and 17 bases lay between the germline ends. This chain's CDR3 is CSARVGAWDLAKNIQYF. The CDR3 DNA follows: TGCAGTGCTAGAGTGGGGGCTTGGGATCTCGCCAAAAACATTCAGTACTTC.

This clonotype was counted many times. This rearrangement joins TRBV7-2 to TRBJ2-7, with 8 bases aligning to TRBD2. CDR1 SGHTA and CDR2 FQGNSA come from the germline V gene. V gave up 1 base and J gave up 1 base; unmatched junction bases: 3. This CDR3 is 15 amino acids long. In DNA form, the CDR3 reads TGTGCCAGCAGCTTAGTTGCGGGGGGATCCTACGAGCAGTACTTC. Its protein product is CASSLVAGGSYEQYF.

The CDR3 spells CASSPLRTSGIASTDTQYF. For the CDR3, the DNA is TGTGCCAGCAGCCCTCTAAGGACTAGCGGAATAGCTAGCACAGATACGCAGTATTTT. The rearrangement links TRBV28 to TRBJ2-3; TRBD2 agrees at 10 bases. In germline, CDR1 is MDHEN, CDR2 SYDVKM. This CDR3 comprises 19 residues. Germline trimming cut 6 bases from V and 0 bases from J; bases unmatched to any gene: 15.

V gene TRBV5-5 combines with J gene TRBJ1-5, with 9 bases that match TRBD1. The germline gives CDR1 SGHKS, CDR2 YYEKEE (reference sequence). With 4 bases clipped from V and 3 bases from J, the junction kept 5 bases outside the gene matches. The CDR3 consists of 15 residues. The CDR3 bases are TGTGCCAGCAGCAGTACAGGGGGCGACAATCAGCCCCAGCATTTT. It is translated as CASSSTGGDNQPQHF.

This clonotype was picked up a small number of times. This chain uses TRBV15 with TRBJ2-1, with TRBD2 matching 9 bases. This CDR3 contains 13 residues. V trimming: 9 bases; J trimming: 8 bases; junction bases outside the gene matches: 8. Germline CDR1 LNHNV, CDR2 YYDKDF (reference sequence). CDR3 bases: TGTGCCACGACCGGGACTAGCTTCGATGAGCAGTTCTTC. Its translation: CATTGTSFDEQFF.

This clonotype was observed a handful of times. The rearrangement joins TRBV12-3 or TRBV12-4 to TRBJ2-5; the D call may be TRBD1 or TRBD2 (5 bases each). Trimming shortened V by 8 bases and J by 5 bases, and 18 bases separated the two germline ends. This CDR3 comprises 14 residues. CDR3 in amino acids: CASGRGEGLETQYF. For the CDR3, the DNA is TGTGCCAGCGGTAGGGGCGAGGGCTTGGAGACCCAGTACTTC.

The rearrangement joins TRBV7-2 to TRBJ1-5; TRBD1 might be the D (6 bases). The CDR3 loop spans 14 amino acids. Germline loops: CDR1 SGHTA, CDR2 FQGNSA. V was trimmed by 5 bases and J by 7 bases, leaving 15 bases between them. The DNA for the CDR3 is TGTGCCAGCAGCCCCACCGGGACAAGCCAGCCCCAGCATTTT. It encodes CASSPTGTSQPQHF.